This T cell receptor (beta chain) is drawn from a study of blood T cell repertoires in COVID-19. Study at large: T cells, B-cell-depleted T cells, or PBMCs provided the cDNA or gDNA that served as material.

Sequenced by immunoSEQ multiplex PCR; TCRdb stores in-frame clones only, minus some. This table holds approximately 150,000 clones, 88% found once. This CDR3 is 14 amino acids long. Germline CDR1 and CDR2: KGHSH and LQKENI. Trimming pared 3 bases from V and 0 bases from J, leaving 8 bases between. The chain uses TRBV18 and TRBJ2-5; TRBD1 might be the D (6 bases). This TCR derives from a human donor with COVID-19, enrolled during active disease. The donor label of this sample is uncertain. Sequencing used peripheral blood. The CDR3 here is CASSPQGYQETQYF. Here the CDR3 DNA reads TGTGCCAGCTCACCTCAGGGGTACCAAGAGACCCAGTACTTC.